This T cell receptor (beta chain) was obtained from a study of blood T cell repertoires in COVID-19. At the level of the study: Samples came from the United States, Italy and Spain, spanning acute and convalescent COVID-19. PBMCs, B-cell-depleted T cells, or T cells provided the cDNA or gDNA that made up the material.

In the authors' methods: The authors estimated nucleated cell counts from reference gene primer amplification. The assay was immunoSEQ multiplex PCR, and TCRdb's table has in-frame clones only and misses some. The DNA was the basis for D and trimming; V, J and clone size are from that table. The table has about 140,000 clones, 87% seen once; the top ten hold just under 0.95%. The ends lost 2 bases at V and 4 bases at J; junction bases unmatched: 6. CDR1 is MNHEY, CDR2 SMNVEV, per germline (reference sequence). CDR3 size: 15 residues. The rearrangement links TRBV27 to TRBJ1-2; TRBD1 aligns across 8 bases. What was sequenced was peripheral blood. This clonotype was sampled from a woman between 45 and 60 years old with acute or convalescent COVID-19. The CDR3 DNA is TGTGCCAGCAGTTTAGCTCACAGGGGGTTCTATGGCTACACCTTC. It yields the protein CASSLAHRGFYGYTF.